The clone carrying this TCR beta chain was observed many times. These data are taken from a study of Graves' ophthalmopathy and Graves' hyperthyroidism. Every ophthalmopathy donor presented moderate-to-severe activity, CAS ≥3, NOSPECS ≥4 and duration under 3 months. Thyroid ultrasound, orbital computed tomography, TRAb, serum thyroxine and clinical symptoms formed the basis of diagnosis. Amplification of the TCR beta CDR3 regions used RNA transcripts (as template). After a first-round RT-PCR with HTBI primers, a second-round multiplex PCR was run. Via MiXCR, TCRdb re-called the multiplex PCR reads, giving one row per CDR3 protein. The data show roughly 160,000 distinct CDR3 sequences, around two fifths seen once. The source of this sequence is a man between 25 and 39 years old with Graves' ophthalmopathy. Input material: peripheral blood.

CDR3 sequence (DNA): TGTGCCAGCAGCCCTCCGTCGGGGGGGTGGAACATTCAGTACTTC. Translating it yields CASSPPSGGWNIQYF. The chain combines TRBV4-2 with TRBJ2-4, with 8 bases aligning to TRBD2. Germline V gene lookup returns CDR1 LGHNA and CDR2 YNFKEQ. The CDR3 sequence is 15 residues long. Trimming removed 4 bases from V and 7 bases from J; junction bases left unmatched: 9.